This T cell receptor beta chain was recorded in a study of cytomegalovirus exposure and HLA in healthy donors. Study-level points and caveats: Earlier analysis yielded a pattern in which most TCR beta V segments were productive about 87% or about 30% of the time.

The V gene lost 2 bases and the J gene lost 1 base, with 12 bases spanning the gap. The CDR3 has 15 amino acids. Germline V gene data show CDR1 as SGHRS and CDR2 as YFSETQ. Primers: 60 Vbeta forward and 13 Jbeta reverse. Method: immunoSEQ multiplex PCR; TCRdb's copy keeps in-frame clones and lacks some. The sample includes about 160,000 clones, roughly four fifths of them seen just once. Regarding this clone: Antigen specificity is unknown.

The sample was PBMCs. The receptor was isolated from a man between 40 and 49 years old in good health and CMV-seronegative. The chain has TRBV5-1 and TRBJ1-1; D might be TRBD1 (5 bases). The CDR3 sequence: CASSLLQGSNTEAFF. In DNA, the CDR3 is TGCGCCAGCAGCTTATTGCAGGGCTCGAACACTGAAGCTTTCTTT.